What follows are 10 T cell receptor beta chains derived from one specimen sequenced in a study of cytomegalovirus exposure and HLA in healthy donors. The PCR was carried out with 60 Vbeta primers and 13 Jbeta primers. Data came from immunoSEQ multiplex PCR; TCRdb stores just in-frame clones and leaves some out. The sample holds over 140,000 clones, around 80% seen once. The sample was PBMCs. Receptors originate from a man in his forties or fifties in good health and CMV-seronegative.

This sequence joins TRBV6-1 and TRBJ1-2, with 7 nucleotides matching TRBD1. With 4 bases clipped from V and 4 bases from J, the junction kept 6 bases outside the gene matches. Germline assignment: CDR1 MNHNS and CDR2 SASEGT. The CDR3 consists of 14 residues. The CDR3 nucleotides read TGTGCCAGCAGTGTACCGGGACAGATCTATGGCTACACCTTC. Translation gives CASSVPGQIYGYTF.

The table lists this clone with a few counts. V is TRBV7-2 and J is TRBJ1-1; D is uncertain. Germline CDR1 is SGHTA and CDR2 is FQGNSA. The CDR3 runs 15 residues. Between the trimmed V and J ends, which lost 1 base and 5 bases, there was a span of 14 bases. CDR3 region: CASSLDGGSETEAFF. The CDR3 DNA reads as TGTGCCAGCAGCTTAGATGGAGGGAGTGAAACTGAAGCTTTCTTT. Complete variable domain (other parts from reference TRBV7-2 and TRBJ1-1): GAGVSQSPSNKVTEKGKDVELRCDPISGHTALYWYRQSLGQGLEFLIYFQGNSAPDKSGLPSDRFSAERTGGSVSTLTIQRTQQEDSAVYLCASSLDGGSETEAFFGQGTRLTVV.

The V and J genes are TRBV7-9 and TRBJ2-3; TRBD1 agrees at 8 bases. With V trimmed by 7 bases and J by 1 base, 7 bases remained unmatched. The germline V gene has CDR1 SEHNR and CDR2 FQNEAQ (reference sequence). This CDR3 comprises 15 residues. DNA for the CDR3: TGTGCCAGCACCGTTCTGGGACAGGGCACAGATACGCAGTATTTT. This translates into CASTVLGQGTDTQYF.

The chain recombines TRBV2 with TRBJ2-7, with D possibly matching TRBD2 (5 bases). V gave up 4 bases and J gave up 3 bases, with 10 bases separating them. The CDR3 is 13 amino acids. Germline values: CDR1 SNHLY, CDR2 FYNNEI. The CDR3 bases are TGTGCCAGCAGTGTAGGTCGGGACTACGAGCAGTACTTC. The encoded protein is CASSVGRDYEQYF.

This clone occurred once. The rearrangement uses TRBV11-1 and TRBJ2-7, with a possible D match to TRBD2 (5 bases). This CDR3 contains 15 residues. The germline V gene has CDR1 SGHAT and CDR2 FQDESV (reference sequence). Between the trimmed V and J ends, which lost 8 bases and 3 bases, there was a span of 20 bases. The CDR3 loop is CASASRTPLFYEQYF. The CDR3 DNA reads TGTGCCAGCGCCTCACGGACTCCCCTTTTCTACGAGCAGTACTTC.

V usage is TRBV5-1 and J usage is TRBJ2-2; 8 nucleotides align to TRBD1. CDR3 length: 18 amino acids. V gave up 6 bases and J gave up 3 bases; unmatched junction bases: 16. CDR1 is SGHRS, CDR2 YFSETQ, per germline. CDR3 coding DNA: TGCGCCAGCAATCCGCGGACAGGGTGGTTGTCGGACACCGGGGAGCTGTTTTTT. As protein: CASNPRTGWLSDTGELFF.

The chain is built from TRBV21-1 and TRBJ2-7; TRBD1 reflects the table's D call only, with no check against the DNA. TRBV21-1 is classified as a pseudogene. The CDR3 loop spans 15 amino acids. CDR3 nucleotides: TGTGCCAGCAGCTCCCCGGGACAGGGGCCCTACGAGCAGTACTTC. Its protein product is CASSSPGQGPYEQYF.

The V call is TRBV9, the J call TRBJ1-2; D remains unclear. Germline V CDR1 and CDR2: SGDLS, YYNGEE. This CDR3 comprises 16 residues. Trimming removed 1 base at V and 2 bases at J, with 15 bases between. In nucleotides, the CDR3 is TGTGCCAGCAGCGTATTACCAGGCACCATCAACTATGGCTACACCTTC. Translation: CASSVLPGTINYGYTF.

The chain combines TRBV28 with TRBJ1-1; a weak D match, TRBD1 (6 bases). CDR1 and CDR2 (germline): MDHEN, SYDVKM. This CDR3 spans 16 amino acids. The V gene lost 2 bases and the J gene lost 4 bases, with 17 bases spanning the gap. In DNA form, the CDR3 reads TGTGCCAGCAGTTTACCCTCGGGACGAGGGGGCACTGAAGCTTTCTTT. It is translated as CASSLPSGRGGTEAFF.

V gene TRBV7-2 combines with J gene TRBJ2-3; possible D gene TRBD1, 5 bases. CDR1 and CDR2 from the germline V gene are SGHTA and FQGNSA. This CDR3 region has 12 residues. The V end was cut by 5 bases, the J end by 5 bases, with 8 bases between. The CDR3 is CASSKGLDTQYF. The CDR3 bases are TGTGCCAGCAGCAAGGGGTTAGATACGCAGTATTTT. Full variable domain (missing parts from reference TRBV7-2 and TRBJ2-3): GAGVSQSPSNKVTEKGKDVELRCDPISGHTALYWYRQSLGQGLEFLIYFQGNSAPDKSGLPSDRFSAERTGGSVSTLTIQRTQQEDSAVYLCASSKGLDTQYFGPGTRLTVL.